This T cell receptor beta chain was identified during a study of T cell responses to AZD1222 COVID-19 vaccine. In the study overall: Second doses were pooled across both intervals (about 4 or about 12 weeks).

Study-wide findings and caveats: Baseline testing showed seropositivity in only a handful of AZD1222 recipients.

For this clone: Its specificity is unknown.

The method was immunoSEQ multiplex PCR; TCRdb's version includes in-frame clones alone and lacks a portion of them. The sample has about 140,000 clones, 92% seen once. The source is an adult in good health. The sequenced sample was peripheral blood, obtained on day 0 of AZD1222 vaccination.

The CDR3 nucleotides read TGCGCCAGCAGCTTGGAAGGGAGGGGGCAAGAGACCCAGTACTTC. It encodes CASSLEGRGQETQYF. The chain couples TRBV5-1 to TRBJ2-5; the D gene is possibly TRBD2 (7 bases). Germline lookup yields CDR1 SGHRS and CDR2 YFSETQ. This CDR3 region has 15 residues. The ends were cut back, 0 bases at V and 2 bases at J, with 11 bases in the middle.